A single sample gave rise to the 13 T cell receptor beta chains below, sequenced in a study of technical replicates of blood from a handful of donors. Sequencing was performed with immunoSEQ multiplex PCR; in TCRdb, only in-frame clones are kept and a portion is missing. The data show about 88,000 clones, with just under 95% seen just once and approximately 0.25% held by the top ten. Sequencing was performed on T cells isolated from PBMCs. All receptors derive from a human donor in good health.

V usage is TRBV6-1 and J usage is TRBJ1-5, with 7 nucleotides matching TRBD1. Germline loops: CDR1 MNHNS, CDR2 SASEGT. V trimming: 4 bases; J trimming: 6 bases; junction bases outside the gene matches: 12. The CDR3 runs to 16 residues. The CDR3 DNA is TGTGCCAGCAGTGTAAGAACCGCAGGGGGAGCTCAGCCCCAGCATTTT. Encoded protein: CASSVRTAGGAQPQHF.

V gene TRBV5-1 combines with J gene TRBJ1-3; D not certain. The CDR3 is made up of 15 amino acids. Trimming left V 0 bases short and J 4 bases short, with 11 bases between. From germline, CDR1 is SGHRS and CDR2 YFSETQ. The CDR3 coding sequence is TGCGCCAGCAGCTTGGGGGCAGTCGGAGGAAACACCATATATTTT. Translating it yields CASSLGAVGGNTIYF.

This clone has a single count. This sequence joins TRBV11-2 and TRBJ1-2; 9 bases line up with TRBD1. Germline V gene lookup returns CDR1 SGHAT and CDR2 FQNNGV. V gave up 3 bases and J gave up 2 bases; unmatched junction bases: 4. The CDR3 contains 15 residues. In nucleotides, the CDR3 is TGTGCCAGCAGCTTGACAGGGGGTCTCAACTATGGCTACACCTTC. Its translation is CASSLTGGLNYGYTF.

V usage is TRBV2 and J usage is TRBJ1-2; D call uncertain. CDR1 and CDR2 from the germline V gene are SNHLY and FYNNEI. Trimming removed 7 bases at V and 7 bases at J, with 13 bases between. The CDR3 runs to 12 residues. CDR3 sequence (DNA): TGTGCCAGCACATTGGGAGGTGGTGGCTACACCTTC. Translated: CASTLGGGGYTF.

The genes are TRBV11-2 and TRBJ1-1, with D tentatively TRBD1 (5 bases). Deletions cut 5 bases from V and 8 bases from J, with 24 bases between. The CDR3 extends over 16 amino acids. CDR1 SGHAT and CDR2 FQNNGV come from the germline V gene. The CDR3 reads CASSPTPIPSGEEAFF. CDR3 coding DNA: TGTGCCAGCAGCCCAACCCCCATTCCCTCGGGGGAAGAAGCTTTCTTT.

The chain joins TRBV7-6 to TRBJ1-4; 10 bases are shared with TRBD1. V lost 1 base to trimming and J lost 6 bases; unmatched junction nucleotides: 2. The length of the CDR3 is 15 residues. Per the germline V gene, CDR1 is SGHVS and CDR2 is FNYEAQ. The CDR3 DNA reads TGTGCCAGCAGCTTAGAGACAGGGGGCCATGAAAAACTGTTTTTT. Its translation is CASSLETGGHEKLFF. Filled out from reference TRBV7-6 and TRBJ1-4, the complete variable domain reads GAGVSQSPRYKVTKRGQDVALRCDPISGHVSLYWYRQALGQGPEFLTYFNYEAQQDKSGLPNDRFSAERPEGSISTLTIQRTEQRDSAMYRCASSLETGGHEKLFFGSGTQLSVL.

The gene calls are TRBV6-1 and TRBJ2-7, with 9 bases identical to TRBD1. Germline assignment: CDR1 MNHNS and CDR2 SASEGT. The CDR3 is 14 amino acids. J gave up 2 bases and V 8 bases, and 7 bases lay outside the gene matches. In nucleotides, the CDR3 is TGTGCCAGCCAATACAGGGGGCCCACCTACGAGCAGTACTTC. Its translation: CASQYRGPTYEQYF.

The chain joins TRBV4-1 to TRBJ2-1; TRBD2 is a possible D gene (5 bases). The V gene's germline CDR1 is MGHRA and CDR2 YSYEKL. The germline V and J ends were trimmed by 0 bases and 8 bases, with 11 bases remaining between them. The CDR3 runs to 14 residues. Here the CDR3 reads CASSQEGGSDEQFF. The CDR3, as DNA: TGCGCCAGCAGCCAAGAAGGAGGAAGCGATGAGCAGTTCTTC.

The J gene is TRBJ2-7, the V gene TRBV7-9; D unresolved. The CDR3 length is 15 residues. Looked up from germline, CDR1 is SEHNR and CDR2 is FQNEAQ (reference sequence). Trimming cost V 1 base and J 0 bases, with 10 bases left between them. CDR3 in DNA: TGTGCCAGCAGCTTAGAAAGTGACAACTCCTACGAGCAGTACTTC. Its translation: CASSLESDNSYEQYF. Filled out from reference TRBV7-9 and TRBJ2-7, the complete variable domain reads DTGVSQNPRHKITKRGQNVTFRCDPISEHNRLYWYRQTLGQGPEFLTYFQNEAQLEKSRLLSDRFSAERPKGSFSTLEIQRTEQGDSAMYLCASSLESDNSYEQYFGPGTRLTVT.

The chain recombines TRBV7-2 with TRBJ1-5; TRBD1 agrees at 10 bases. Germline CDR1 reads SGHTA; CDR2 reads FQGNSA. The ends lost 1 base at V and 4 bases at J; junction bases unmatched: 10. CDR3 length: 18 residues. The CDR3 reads CASSLEAVGTGVNQPQHF. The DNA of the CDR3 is TGTGCCAGCAGCTTAGAGGCTGTCGGGACAGGGGTGAATCAGCCCCAGCATTTT. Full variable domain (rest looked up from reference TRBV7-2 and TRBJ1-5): GAGVSQSPSNKVTEKGKDVELRCDPISGHTALYWYRQSLGQGLEFLIYFQGNSAPDKSGLPSDRFSAERTGGSVSTLTIQRTQQEDSAVYLCASSLEAVGTGVNQPQHFGDGTRLSIL.

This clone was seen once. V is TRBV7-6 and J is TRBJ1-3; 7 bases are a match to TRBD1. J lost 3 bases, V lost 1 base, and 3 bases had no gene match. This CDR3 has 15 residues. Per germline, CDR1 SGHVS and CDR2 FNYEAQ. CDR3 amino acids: CASSLGQGGGNTIYF. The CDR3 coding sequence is TGTGCCAGCAGCTTAGGCCAGGGGGGTGGAAACACCATATATTTT.

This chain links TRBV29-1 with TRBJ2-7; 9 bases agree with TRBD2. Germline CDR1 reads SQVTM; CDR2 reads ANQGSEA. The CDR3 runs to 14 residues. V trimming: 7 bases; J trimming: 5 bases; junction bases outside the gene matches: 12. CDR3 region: CSALGSGSQNEQYF. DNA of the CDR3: TGCAGCGCCCTCGGTAGCGGGAGTCAGAACGAGCAGTACTTC.

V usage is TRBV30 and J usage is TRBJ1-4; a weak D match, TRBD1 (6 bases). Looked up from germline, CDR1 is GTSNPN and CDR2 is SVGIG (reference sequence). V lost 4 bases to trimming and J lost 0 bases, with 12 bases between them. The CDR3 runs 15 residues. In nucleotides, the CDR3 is TGTGCCTGGAACAGGGAGTTCGCAACTAATGAAAAACTGTTTTTT. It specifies CAWNREFATNEKLFF.